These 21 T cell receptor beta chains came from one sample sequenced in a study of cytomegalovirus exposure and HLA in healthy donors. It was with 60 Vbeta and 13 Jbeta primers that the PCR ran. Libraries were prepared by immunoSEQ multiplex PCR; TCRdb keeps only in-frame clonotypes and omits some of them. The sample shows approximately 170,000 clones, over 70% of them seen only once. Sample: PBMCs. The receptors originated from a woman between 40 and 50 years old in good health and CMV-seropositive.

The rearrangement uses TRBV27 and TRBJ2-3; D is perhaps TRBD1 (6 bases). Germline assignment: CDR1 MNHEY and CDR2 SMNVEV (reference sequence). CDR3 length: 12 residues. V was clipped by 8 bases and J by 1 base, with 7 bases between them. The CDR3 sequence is CASRTGTDTQYF. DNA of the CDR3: TGTGCCAGCCGGACAGGCACAGATACGCAGTATTTT.

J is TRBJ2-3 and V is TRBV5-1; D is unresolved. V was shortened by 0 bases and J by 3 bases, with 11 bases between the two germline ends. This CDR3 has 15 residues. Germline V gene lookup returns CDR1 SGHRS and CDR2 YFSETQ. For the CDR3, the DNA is TGCGCCAGCAGCTTGGGTAGTGGTGGTACAGATACGCAGTATTTT. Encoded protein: CASSLGSGGTDTQYF.

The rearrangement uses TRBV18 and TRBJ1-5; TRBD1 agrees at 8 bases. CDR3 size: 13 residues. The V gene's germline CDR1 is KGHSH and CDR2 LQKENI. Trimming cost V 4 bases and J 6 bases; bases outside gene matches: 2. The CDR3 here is CASSRQGFQPQHF. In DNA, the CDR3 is TGTGCCAGCTCACGACAGGGGTTTCAGCCCCAGCATTTT.

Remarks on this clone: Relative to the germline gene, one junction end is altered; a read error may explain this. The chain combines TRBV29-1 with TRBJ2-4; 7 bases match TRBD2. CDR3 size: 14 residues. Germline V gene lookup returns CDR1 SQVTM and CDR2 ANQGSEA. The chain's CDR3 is CSVVASGIQNSQYF. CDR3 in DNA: TGCAGCGTAGTAGCGAGCGGGATCCAAAACAGTCAGTACTTC.

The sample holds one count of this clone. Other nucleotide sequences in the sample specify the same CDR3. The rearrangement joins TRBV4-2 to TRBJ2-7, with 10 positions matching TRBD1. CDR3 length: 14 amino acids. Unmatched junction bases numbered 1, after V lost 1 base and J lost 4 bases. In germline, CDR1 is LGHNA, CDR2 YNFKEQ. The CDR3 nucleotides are TGTGCCAGCAGCCAAGGACAGGGGGCTTACGAGCAGTACTTC. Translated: CASSQGQGAYEQYF.

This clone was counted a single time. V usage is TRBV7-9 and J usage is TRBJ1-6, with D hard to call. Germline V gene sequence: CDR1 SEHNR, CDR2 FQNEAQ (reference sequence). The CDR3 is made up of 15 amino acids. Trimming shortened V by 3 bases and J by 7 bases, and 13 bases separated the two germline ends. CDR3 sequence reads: CASSFGSKRNSPLHF. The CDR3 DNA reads TGTGCCAGCAGCTTCGGGTCGAAGAGAAATTCACCCCTCCACTTT.

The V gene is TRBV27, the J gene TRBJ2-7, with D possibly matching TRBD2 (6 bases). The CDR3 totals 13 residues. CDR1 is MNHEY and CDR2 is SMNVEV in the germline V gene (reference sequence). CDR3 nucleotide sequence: TGTGCTTCAGGGCGGGATAGATCCTACGAGCAGTACTTC. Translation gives CASGRDRSYEQYF.

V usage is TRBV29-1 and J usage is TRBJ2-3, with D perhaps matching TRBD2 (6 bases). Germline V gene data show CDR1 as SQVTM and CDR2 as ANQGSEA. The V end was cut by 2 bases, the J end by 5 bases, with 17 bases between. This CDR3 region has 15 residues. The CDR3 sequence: CSVEIGRGGVDTQYF. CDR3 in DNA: TGCAGCGTTGAAATAGGGCGGGGAGGAGTAGATACGCAGTATTTT.

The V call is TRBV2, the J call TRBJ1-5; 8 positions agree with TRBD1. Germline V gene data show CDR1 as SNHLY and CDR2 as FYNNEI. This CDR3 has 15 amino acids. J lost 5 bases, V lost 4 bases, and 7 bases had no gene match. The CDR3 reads CASSVGGDRYQPQHF. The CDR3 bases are TGTGCCAGCAGTGTCGGAGGGGACAGGTATCAGCCCCAGCATTTT. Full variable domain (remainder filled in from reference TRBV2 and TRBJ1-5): EPEVTQTPSHQVTQMGQEVILRCVPISNHLYFYWYRQILGQKVEFLVSFYNNEISEKSEIFDDQFSVERPDGSNFTLKIRSTKLEDSAMYFCASSVGGDRYQPQHFGDGTRLSIL.

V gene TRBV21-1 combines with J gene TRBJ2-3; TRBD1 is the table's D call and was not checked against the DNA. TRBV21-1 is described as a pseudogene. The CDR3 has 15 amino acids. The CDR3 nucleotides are TGTGCCAGCAGCTCCCGGGACAGGGAGGGAGATACGCAGTATTTT. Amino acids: CASSSRDREGDTQYF.

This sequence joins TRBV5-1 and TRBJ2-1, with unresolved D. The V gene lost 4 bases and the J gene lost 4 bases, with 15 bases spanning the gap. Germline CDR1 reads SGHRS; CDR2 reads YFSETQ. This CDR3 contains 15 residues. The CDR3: CASSPPSAAYNEQFF. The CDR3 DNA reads TGCGCCAGCAGCCCACCCAGTGCCGCATACAATGAGCAGTTCTTC.

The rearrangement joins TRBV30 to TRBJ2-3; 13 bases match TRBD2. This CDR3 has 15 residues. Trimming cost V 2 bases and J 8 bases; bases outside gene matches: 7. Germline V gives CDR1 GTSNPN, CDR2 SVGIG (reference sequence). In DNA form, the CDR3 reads TGTGCCTGGAGTATCGGACTAGCGGGGGAAGGTACGCAGTATTTT. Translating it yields CAWSIGLAGEGTQYF.

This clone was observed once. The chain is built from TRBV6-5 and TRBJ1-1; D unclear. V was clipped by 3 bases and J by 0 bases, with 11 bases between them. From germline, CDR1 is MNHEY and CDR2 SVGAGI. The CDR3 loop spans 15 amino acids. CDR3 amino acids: CASSYSNLMNTEAFF. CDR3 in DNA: TGTGCCAGCAGTTATAGCAACCTCATGAACACTGAAGCTTTCTTT.

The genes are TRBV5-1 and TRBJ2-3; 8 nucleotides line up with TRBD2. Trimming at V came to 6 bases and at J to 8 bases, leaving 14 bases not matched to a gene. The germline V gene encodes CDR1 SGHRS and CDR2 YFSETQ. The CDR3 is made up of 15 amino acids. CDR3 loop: CASTSSGGAQTTQYF. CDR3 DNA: TGCGCCAGCACCTCGTCGGGGGGGGCACAGACTACGCAGTATTTT.

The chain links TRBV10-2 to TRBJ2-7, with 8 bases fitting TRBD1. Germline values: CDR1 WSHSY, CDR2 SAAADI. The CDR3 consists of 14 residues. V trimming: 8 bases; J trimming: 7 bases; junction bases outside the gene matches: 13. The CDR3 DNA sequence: TGCGCCAGCGGGGAGGACAGGGTTCTTGTGGAGCAGTACTTC. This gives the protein CASGEDRVLVEQYF.

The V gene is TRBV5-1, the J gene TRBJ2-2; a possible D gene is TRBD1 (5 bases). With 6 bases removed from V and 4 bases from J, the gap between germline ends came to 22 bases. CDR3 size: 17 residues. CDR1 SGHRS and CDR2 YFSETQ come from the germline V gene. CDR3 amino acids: CASTLGVTSLGTGELFF. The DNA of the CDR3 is TGCGCCAGCACCTTAGGGGTGACATCTCTCGGCACCGGGGAGCTGTTTTTT.

The CDR3 spells CAWGTSGVYEQYF. The CDR3 bases are TGTGCCTGGGGAACTAGCGGGGTCTACGAGCAGTACTTC. The V and J genes are TRBV30 and TRBJ2-7; TRBD2 matches at 10 bases. After removal of 5 bases from V and 3 bases from J, the junction contained 4 bases not matched to a gene. Germline CDR1 is GTSNPN and CDR2 is SVGIG (reference sequence). This CDR3 comprises 13 residues.

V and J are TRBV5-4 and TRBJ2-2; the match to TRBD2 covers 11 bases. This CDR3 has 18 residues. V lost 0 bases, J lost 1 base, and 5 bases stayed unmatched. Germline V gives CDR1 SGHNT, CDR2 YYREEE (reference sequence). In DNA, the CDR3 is TGTGCCAGCAGCTTGGATAGTCTAGCGGGGGGGAACACCGGGGAGCTGTTTTTT. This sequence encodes CASSLDSLAGGNTGELFF. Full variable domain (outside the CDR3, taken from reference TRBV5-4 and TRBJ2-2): ETGVTQSPTHLIKTRGQQVTLRCSSQSGHNTVSWYQQALGQGPQFIFQYYREEENGRGNFPPRFSGLQFPNYSSELNVNALELDDSALYLCASSLDSLAGGNTGELFFGEGSRLTVL.

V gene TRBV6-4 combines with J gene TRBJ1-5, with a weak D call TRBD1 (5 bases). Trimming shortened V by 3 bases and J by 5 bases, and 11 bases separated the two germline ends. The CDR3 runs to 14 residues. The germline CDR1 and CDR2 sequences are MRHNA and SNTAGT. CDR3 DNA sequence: TGTGCCAGCAGTGAGCAGGGCGGATATCAGCCCCAGCATTTT. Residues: CASSEQGGYQPQHF.

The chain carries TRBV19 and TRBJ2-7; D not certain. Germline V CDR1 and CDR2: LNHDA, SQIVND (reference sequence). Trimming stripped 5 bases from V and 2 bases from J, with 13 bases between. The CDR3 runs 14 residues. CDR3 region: CASSSRLSTYEQYF. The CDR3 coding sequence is TGTGCCAGTAGTTCAAGACTGTCGACCTACGAGCAGTACTTC.

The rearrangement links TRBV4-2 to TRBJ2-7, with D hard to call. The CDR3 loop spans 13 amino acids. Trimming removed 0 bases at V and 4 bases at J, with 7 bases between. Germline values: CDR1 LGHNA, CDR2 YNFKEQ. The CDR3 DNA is TGTGCCAGCAGCCAAGACCCACTTTACGAGCAGTACTTC. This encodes CASSQDPLYEQYF.